A selection of T cell receptor beta chains follows, all from one sample in a study of blood T cells in healthy people across ages. Via MiXCR, TCRdb re-called the 5' RACE reads, giving one row per CDR3 protein. The sample consists of under 2,000,000 distinct CDR3 sequences, approximately 50% of them appearing once. Sample: blood. The source of these receptors is a woman aged 40-49 years in good health. CDR3s include the opening cysteine and the closing phenylalanine or tryptophan. A clone size is listed for some rows: how often the clone was seen (once, few, many), or a class if it is expanded.

TRBJ2-1,TRBV2,few,CASRERPYNEQFF
TRBJ2-5,TRBV4-1,NA,CASGQHQGGGDEETQYF
TRBJ1-1,TRBV6-2/TRBV6-3,NA,CASSSGVGGWTEAFF
NA,TRBV20-1,NA,CSARTSGRNNEQYF
TRBJ1-1,TRBV20-1,few,CSASQYEGLNTEAFF
TRBJ1-1,TRBV5-1,once,CASREDTEAFF
TRBJ2-7,TRBV9,NA,CASSVASGPGVQYF
TRBJ2-7,TRBV28,NA,CASSPSEAGKNYEQYF
TRBJ1-2,TRBV5-6,NA,CASSLGIGQMIYGYTF
TRBJ2-5,TRBV6-6,few,CASSYRGLSGETQYF
TRBJ2-1,TRBV6-2/TRBV6-3,NA,CASGVYLSNEQFF
TRBJ1-5,TRBV12-3/TRBV12-4,NA,CASTAHGGSNQPQHF
TRBJ1-6,TRBV7-2,few,CASSLGPGTVNSPLHF
TRBJ2-3,TRBV29-1,NA,CGAPQAGDPLTDTQYF
TRBJ1-2,TRBV7-2,few,CASSQLQGYGYTF
TRBJ2-3,TRBV27,NA,CASSTKRGPSTDTQYF
TRBJ1-2,TRBV7-2,NA,CGSSLTVYGYTF
TRBJ1-1,TRBV11-2,NA,CASSPYGGGEAEAFF
TRBJ2-1,TRBV5-6,NA,CASSWGTSGGNNEQFF
TRBJ1-5,TRBV20-1,NA,CSARSVTYNQPQHF
TRBJ1-2,TRBV7-9,NA,CASSLMRQGARGYTF
TRBJ2-6,TRBV6-5,NA,CASSYGRPSSGANVLTF
TRBJ1-4,TRBV6-2/TRBV6-3,NA,CASSYPTGTFDEKLFF
TRBJ2-3,TRBV24-1,NA,CATSDEWTYDTDTQYF
TRBJ2-1,TRBV7-9,NA,CASSLVSGIRNEQFF
TRBJ2-1,TRBV6-2/TRBV6-3,NA,CASSNPAKNEQFF
TRBJ2-3,TRBV4-1,few,CASSPFGVQTDTQYF
TRBJ2-1,TRBV20-1,NA,CSGNGVGTSLREQFF
TRBJ2-2,TRBV20-1,once,CSSGSHTGELFF
TRBJ2-2,TRBV3-1,NA,CASSQGLVGTGELFF
TRBJ2-5,TRBV6-5,NA,CASRLAVLETQYF
TRBJ1-4,TRBV5-1,NA,CASSLQGGEKLFF
TRBJ2-7,TRBV5-1,NA,CASSPTEITLREQYF
TRBJ2-7,TRBV20-1,NA,CSARDGAGGINEQYF
TRBJ2-7,TRBV2,NA,CASSPDRVYGSYEQYF
NA,TRBV9,NA,CASSDPPGETQYF